The sequence of this T cell receptor (beta chain) was determined in a study of blood T cells in healthy people across ages. Per sample, at least 5 micrograms of total RNA were extracted. Primers used in a second PCR of roughly 7 to 12 cycles were a sample-barcoded 5' primer and a J-beta primer mix. TCRdb ran MiXCR on the 5' RACE reads and lists one entry per CDR3 protein. The data hold more than 650,000 distinct CDR3 sequences, with 20% to 25% observed a single time. This clonotype was counted between two and nine times. V was cut by 3 bases and J by 4 bases, with 7 bases left in between. The CDR3 loop spans 12 amino acids. CDR1 is SGHDT and CDR2 is YYEEEE in the germline V gene.

This chain links TRBV5-6 with TRBJ1-2; D not resolved. This TCR came from a man in his 70s in good health. Source material: blood. DNA of the CDR3: TGTGCCAGCAGCTCCGACGTCTATGGCTACACCTTC. Protein sequence: CASSSDVYGYTF.